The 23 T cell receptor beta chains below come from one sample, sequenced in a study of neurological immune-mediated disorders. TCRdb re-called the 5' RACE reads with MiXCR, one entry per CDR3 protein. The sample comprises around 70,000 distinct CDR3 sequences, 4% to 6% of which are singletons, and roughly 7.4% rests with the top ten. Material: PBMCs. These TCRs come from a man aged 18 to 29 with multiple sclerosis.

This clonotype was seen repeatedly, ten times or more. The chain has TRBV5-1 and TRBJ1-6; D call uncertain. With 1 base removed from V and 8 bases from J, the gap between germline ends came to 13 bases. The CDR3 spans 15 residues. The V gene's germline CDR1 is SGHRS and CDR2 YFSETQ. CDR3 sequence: CASSLSSLSDSPLHF. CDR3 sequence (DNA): TGCGCCAGCAGCTTGTCATCCCTTTCTGATTCACCCCTCCACTTT.

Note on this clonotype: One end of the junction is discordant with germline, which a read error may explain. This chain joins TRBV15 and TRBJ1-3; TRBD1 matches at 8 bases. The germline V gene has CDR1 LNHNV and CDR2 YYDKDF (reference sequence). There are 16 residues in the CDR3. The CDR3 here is CATSRVATGAGKTIYF. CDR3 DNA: TGTGCCACCAGCAGAGTAGCGACAGGGGCTGGAAAAACCATATATTTT.

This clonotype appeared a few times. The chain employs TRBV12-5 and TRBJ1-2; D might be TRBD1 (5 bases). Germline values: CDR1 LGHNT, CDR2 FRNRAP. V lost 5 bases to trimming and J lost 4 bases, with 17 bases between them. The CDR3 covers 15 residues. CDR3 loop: CASGPPLRGSYGYTF. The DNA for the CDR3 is TGTGCTAGTGGTCCCCCCCTGAGGGGTTCCTATGGCTACACCTTC. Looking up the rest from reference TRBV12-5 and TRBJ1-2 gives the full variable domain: DARVTQTPRHKVTEMGQEVTMRCQPILGHNTVFWYRQTMMQGLELLAYFRNRAPLDDSGMPKDRFSAEMPDATLATLKIQPSEPRDSAVYFCASGPPLRGSYGYTFGSGTRLTVV.

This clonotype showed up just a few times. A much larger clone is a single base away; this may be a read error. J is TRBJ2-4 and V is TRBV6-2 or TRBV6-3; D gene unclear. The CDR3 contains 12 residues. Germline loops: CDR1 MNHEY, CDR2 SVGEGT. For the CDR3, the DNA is TGTGCCAGCAGTTTATCCAAAAAAATTCAGTACTTC. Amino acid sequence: CASSLSKKIQYF.

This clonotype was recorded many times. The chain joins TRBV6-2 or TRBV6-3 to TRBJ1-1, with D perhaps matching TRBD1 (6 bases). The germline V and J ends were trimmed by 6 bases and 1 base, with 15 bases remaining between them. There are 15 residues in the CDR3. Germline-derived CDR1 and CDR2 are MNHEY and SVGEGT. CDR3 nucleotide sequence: TGTGCCAGCAGGCGCAATTTACAGGGGAACACTGAAGCTTTCTTT. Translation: CASRRNLQGNTEAFF.

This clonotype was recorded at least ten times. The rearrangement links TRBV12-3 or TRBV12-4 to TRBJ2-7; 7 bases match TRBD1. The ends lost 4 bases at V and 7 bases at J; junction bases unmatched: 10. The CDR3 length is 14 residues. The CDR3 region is CASSSYRGAREQYF. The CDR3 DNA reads TGTGCCAGCAGTTCTTACAGGGGCGCGCGAGAGCAGTACTTC.

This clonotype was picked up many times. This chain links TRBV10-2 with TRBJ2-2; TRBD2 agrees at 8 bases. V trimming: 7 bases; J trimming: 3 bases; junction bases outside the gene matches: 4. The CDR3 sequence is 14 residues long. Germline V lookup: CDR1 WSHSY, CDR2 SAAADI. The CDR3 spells CASTPAGDTGELFF. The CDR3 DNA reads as TGCGCCAGCACCCCAGCGGGAGACACCGGGGAGCTGTTTTTT.

CDR3 amino acids: CASSSIKGAQEQYF. DNA for the CDR3: TGTGCCAGCAGCTCTATAAAGGGGGCCCAAGAGCAGTACTTC. The chain links TRBV5-6 to TRBJ2-7; 7 bases align to TRBD1. The V segment lost 3 bases and the J segment 7 bases; nucleotides outside the gene matches: 10. CDR1 SGHDT and CDR2 YYEEEE come from the germline V gene. The CDR3 extends over 14 amino acids.

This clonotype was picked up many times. CDR3 coding DNA: TGCAGTGCTAGAGATTTGGCAGGGGCCCTCTACGAGCAGTACTTC. Protein: CSARDLAGALYEQYF. The chain is built from TRBV20-1 and TRBJ2-7; possible D gene TRBD1, 6 bases. Germline V gene lookup returns CDR1 DFQATT and CDR2 SNEGSKA (reference sequence). V was trimmed by 0 bases and J by 3 bases, leaving 15 bases between them. The CDR3 spans 15 residues.

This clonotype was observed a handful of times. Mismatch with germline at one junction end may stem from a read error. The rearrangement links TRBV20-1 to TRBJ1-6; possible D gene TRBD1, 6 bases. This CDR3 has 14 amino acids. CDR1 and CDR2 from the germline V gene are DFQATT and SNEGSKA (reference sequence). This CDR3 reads CSASGRGNPRPLNF. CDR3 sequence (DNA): TGCAGTGCTAGTGGCAGGGGAAACCCCAGACCCCTCAACTTT.

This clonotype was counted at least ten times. The CDR3 nucleotides are TGTGCCAGCAGTTACTCAGACAGAGTCTCTAACTATGGCTACACCTTC. Its translation: CASSYSDRVSNYGYTF. The J gene is TRBJ1-2, the V gene TRBV6-5, with D perhaps matching TRBD1 (5 bases). V was shortened by 0 bases and J by 0 bases, with 11 bases between the two germline ends. CDR1 and CDR2 (germline): MNHEY, SVGAGI. The CDR3 length is 16 residues.

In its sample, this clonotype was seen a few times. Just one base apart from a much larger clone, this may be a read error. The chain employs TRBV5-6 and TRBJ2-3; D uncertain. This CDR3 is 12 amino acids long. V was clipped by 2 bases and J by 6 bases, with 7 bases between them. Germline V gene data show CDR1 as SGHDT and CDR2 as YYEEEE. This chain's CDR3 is CASSFTRDTQYF. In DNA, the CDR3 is TGTGCCAGCAGCTTTACCCGGGATACGCAGTATTTT.

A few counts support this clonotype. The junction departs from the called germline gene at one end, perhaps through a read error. The CDR3 DNA sequence: TGCAGTGCTTCGGACGGATCCAAAAAAATTCAGTACTTC. Translating gives CSASDGSKKIQYF. The gene calls are TRBV20-1 and TRBJ2-4; D remains unclear. CDR1 and CDR2 (germline): DFQATT, SNEGSKA (reference sequence). There are 13 residues in the CDR3.

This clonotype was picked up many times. The CDR3 nucleotides read TGTGCCAGCAGCTTAGGTCGCGGGATCCGCTCCTACGAGCAGTACTTC. It encodes CASSLGRGIRSYEQYF. V gene TRBV7-2 combines with J gene TRBJ2-7, with a weak D call TRBD2 (6 bases). Germline CDR1 SGHTA, CDR2 FQGNSA. Trimming removed 1 base at V and 0 bases at J, with 13 bases between. The CDR3 contains 16 residues.

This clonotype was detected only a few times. In DNA form, the CDR3 reads TGTGCCAGCAGGGAGGGGTTCGGTCCGAACACCATATATTTT. It encodes CASREGFGPNTIYF. This chain links TRBV2 with TRBJ1-3, with D possibly being TRBD1 (5 bases). The germline V gene encodes CDR1 SNHLY and CDR2 FYNNEI. This CDR3 has 14 residues. The V gene lost 6 bases and the J gene lost 7 bases, with 16 bases spanning the gap.

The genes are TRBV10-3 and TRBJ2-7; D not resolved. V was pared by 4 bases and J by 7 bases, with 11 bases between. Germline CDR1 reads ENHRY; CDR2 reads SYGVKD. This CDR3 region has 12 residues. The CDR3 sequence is CAISVREEEQYF. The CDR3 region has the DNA TGTGCCATCAGTGTTAGAGAGGAAGAGCAGTACTTC.

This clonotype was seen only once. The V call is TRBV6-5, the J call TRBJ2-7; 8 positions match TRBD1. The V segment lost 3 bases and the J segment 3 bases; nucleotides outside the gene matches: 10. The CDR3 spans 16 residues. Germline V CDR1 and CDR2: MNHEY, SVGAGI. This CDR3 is CASSYQGASGDYEQYF. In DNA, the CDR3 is TGTGCCAGCAGTTATCAGGGGGCGAGCGGTGACTACGAGCAGTACTTC.

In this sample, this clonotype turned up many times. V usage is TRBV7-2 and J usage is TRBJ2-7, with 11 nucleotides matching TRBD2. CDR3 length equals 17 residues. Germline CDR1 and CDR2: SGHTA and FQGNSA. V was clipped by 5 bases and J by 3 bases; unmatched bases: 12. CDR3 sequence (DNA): TGTGCCAGCAGCCGGGGGTGGCTAGCGGGAGGAGGCTACGAGCAGTACTTC. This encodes CASSRGWLAGGGYEQYF.

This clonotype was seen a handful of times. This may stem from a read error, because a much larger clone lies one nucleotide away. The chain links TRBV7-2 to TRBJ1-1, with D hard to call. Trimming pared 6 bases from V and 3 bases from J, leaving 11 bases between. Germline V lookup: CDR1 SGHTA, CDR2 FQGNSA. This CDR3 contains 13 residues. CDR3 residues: CASRGKGDTEAFF. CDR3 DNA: TGTGCCAGCAGGGGAAAGGGAGACACTGAAGCTTTCTTT.

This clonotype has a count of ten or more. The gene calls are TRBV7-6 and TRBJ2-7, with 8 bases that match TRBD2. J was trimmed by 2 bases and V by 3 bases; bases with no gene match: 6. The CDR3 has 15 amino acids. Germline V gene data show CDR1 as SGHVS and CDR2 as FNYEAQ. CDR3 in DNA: TGTGCCAGCAGCTTTCGGGAGGGCCCACCCTACGAGCAGTACTTC. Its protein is CASSFREGPPYEQYF.

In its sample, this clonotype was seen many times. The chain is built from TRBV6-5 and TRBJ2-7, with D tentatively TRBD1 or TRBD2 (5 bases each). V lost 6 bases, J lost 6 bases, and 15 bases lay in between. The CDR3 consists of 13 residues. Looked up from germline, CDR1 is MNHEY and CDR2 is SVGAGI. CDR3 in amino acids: CASSPGTTREQYF. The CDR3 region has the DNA TGTGCCAGCAGCCCCGGGACGACGCGCGAGCAGTACTTC.

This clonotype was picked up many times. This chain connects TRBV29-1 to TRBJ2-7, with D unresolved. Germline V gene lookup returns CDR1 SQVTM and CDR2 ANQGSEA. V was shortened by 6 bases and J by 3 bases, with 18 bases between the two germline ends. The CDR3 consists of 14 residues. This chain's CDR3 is CSVYGSPVGYEQYF. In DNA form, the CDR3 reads TGCAGCGTCTACGGGTCACCGGTGGGCTACGAGCAGTACTTC.

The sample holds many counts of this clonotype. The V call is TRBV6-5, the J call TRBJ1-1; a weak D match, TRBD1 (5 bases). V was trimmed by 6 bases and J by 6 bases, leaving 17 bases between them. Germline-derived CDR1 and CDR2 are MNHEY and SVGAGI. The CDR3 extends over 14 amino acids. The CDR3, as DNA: TGTGCCAGCAGCCCAGGACGGGCGGGGGCTGAAGCTTTCTTT. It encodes CASSPGRAGAEAFF.